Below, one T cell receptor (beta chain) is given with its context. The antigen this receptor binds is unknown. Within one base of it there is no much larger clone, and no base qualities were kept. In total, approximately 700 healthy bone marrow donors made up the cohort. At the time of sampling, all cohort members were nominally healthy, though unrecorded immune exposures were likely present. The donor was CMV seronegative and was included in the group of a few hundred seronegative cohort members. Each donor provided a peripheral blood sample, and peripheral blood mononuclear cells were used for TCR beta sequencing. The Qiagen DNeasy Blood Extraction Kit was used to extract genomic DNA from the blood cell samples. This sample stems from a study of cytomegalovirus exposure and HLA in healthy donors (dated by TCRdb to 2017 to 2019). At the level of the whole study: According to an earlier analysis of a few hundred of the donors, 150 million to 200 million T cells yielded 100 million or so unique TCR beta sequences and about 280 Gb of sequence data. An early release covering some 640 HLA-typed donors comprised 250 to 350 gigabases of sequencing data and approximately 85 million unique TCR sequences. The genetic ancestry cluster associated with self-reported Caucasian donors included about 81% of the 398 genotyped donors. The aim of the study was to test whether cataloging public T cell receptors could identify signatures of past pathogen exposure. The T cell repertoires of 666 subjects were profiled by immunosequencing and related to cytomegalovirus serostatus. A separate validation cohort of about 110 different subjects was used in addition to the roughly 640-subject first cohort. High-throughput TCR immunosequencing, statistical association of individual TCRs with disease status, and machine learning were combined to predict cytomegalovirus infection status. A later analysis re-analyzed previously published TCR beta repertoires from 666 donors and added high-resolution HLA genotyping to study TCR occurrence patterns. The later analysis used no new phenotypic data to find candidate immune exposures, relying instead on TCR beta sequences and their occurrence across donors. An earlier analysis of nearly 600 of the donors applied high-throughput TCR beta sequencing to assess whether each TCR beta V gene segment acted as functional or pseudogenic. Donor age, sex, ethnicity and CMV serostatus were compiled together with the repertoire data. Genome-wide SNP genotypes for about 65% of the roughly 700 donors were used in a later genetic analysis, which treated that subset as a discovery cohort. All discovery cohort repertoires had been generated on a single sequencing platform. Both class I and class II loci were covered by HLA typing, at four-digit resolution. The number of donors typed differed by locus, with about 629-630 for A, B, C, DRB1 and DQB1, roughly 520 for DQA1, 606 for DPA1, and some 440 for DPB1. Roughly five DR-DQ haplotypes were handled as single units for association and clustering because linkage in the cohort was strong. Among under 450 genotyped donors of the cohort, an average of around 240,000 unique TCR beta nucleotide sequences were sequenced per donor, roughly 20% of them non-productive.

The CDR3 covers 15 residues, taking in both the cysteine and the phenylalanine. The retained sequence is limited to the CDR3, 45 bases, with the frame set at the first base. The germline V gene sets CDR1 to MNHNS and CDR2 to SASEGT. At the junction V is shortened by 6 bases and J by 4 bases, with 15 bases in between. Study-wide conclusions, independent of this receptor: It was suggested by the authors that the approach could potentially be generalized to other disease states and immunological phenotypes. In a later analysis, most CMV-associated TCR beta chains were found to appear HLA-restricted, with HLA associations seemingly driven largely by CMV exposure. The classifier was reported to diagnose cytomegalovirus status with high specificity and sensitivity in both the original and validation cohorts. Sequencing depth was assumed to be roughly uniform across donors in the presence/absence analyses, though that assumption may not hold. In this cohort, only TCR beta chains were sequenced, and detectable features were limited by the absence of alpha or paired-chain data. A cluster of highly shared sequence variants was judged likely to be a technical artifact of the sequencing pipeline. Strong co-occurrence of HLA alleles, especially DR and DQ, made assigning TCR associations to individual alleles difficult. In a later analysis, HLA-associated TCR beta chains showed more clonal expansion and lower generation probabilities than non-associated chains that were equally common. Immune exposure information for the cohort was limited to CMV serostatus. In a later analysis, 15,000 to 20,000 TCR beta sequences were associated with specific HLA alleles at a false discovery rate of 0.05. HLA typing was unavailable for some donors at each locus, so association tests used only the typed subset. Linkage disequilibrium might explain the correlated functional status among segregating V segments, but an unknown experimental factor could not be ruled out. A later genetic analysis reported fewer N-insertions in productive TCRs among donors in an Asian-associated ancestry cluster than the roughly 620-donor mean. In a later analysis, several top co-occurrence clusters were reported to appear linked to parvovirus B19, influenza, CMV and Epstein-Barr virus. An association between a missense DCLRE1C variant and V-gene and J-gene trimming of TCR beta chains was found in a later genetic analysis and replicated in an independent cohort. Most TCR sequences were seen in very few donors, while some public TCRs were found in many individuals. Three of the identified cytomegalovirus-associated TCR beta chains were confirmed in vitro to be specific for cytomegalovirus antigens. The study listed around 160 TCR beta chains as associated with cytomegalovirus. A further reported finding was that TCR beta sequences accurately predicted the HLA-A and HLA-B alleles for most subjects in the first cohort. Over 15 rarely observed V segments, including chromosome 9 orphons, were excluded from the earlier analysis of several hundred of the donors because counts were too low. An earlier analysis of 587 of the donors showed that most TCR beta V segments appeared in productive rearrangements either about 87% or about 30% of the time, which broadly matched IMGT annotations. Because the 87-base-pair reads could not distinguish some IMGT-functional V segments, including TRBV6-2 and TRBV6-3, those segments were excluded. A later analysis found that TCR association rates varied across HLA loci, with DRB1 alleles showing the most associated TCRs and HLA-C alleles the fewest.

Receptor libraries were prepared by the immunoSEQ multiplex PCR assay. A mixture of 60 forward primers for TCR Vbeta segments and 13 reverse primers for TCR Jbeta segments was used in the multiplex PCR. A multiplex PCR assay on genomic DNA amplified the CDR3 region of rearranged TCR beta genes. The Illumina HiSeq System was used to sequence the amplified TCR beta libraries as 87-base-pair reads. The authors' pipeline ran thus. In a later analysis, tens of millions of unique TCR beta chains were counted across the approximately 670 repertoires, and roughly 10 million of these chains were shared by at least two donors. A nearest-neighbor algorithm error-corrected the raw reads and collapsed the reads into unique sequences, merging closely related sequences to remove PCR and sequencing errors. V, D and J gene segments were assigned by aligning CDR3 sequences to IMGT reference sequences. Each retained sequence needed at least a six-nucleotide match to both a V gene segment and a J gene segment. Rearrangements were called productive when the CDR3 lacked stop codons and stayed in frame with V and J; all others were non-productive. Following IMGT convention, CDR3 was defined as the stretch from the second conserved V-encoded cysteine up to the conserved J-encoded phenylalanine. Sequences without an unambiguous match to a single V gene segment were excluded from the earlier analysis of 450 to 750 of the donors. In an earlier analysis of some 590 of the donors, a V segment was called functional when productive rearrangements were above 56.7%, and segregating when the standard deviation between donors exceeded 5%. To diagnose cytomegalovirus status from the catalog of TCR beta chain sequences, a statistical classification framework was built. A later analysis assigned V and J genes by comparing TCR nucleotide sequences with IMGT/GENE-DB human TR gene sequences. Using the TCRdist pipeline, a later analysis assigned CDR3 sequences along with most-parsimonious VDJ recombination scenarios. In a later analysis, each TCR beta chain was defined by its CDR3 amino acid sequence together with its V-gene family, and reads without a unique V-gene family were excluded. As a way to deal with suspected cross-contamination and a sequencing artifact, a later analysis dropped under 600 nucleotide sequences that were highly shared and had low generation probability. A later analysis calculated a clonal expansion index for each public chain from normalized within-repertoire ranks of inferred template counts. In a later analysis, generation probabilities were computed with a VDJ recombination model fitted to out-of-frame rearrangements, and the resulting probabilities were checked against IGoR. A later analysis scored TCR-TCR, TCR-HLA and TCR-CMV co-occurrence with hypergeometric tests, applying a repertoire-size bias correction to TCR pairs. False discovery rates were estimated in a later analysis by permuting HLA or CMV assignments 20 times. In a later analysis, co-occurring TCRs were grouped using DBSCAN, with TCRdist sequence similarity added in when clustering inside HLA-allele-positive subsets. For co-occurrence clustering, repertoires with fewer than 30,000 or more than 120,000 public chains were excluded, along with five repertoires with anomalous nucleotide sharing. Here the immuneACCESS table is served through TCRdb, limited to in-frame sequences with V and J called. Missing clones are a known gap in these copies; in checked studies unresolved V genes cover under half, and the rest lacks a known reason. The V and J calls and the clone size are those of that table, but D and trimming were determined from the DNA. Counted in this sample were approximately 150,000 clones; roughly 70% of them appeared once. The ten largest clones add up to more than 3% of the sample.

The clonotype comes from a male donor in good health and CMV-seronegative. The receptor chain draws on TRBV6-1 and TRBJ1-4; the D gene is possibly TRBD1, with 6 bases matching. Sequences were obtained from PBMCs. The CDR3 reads CASRSSTGLNEKLFF. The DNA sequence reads TGTGCCAGCAGGTCGTCTACAGGGCTTAATGAAAAACTGTTTTTT.